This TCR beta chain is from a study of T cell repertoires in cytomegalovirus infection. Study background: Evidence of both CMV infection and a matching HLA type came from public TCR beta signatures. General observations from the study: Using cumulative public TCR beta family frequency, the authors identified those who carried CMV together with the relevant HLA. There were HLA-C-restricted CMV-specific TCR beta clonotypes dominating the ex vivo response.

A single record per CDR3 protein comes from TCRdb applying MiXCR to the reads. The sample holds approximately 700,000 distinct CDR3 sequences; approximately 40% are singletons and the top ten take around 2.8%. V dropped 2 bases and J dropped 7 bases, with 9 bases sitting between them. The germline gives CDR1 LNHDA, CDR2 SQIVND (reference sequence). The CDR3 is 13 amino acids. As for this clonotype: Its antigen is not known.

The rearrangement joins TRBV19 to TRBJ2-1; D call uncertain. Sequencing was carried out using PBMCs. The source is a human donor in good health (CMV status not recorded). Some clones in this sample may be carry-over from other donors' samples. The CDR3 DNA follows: TGTGCCAGTAGTATATGGGTGGAAAATGAGCAGTTCTTC. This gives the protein CASSIWVENEQFF.